This T cell receptor beta chain was sequenced during a study of T cells in Graves' hyperthyroidism and ophthalmopathy. TCR beta CDR3 sequences were amplified from RNA transcripts. During a first-round RT-PCR of the TCR CDR3, the HTBI primer set was used. MiXCR, applied by TCRdb to the multiplex PCR reads, yields one record per CDR3 protein. The sample lists some 350,000 distinct CDR3 sequences, 25% seen once, with roughly 70% in the top ten. CDR1 is SEHNR and CDR2 is FQNEAQ in the germline V gene (reference sequence). Germline trimming cut 4 bases from V and 2 bases from J; bases unmatched to any gene: 9. The CDR3 loop spans 17 amino acids. To note about this clonotype: Its cognate antigen is unknown.

Study-level points and caveats: Researchers report that a 13 V-J model separated ophthalmopathy from stable hyperthyroidism.

The sequencing input was blood. The TCR comes from a man aged 50 to 59 with Graves' hyperthyroidism. This rearrangement joins TRBV7-9 to TRBJ2-1; 9 positions agree with TRBD2. CDR3 DNA sequence: TGTGCCAGCAGCTCCCCGGAGGCTAGCGGGGCCTACAATGAGCAGTTCTTC. It yields the protein CASSSPEASGAYNEQFF. The full variable domain, its missing parts supplied by reference TRBV7-9 and TRBJ2-1, is DTGVSQNPRHKITKRGQNVTFRCDPISEHNRLYWYRQTLGQGPEFLTYFQNEAQLEKSRLLSDRFSAERPKGSFSTLEIQRTEQGDSAMYLCASSSPEASGAYNEQFFGPGTRLTVL.